What follows are 30 T cell receptor beta chains derived from one specimen sequenced in a study of CD4 T cells in relation to SARS-CoV-2 and coronaviruses. CD4+ T cells from unexposed donors were obtained before the COVID-19 pandemic (2011-2018). After more than eight days of culture, CD4+ T cells were isolated. Which antigens these TCRs recognize remains unknown. TCRdb's copy holds only in-frame clones and misses some; the assay was immunoSEQ multiplex PCR. The data show about 23,000 clones, with more than 65% seen just once and roughly 15% held by the top ten. Sequenced material: CD4+ T cells from PBMCs, cultured in vitro. The receptors were gathered from a human donor in good health.

The chain is built from TRBV19 and TRBJ1-6; 10 nucleotides match TRBD1. CDR1 is LNHDA and CDR2 is SQIVND in the germline V gene (reference sequence). Trimming took 4 bases from V and 14 from J; bases not matched to a gene: 5. The CDR3 spans 13 residues. CDR3 loop: CASSTTGTGALHF. In DNA, the CDR3 is TGTGCCAGTAGTACAACCGGGACAGGGGCCCTCCACTTT.

V is TRBV4-3 and J is TRBJ1-1; maybe TRBD1 (6 bases). The CDR3 loop spans 15 amino acids. V was trimmed by 0 bases and J by 4 bases, leaving 12 bases between them. Germline V gene sequence: CDR1 LGHNA, CDR2 YSLEER. CDR3 sequence: CASSQDPGAVTEAFF. Here the CDR3 DNA reads TGCGCCAGCAGCCAAGATCCAGGGGCTGTCACTGAAGCTTTCTTT.

The gene calls are TRBV7-2 and TRBJ1-6; D unresolved. Per the germline V gene, CDR1 is SGHTA and CDR2 is FQGNSA. The CDR3 extends over 15 amino acids. Trimming took 1 base from V and 5 from J, leaving 9 bases between them. Here the CDR3 DNA reads TGTGCCAGCAGCTTAGTAGGCAGGAATAATTCACCCCTCCACTTT. Its translation is CASSLVGRNNSPLHF.

This clone was found a few times. This chain links TRBV7-3 with TRBJ2-2; D not certain. The CDR3 is made up of 13 amino acids. The ends were cut back, 4 bases at V and 4 bases at J, with 7 bases in the middle. Germline CDR1 is SGHTA and CDR2 is FQGTGA. The CDR3 DNA reads TGTGCCAGCAGCTCAGGTCCCACCGGGGAGCTGTTTTTT. Protein product: CASSSGPTGELFF. The variable domain in full, with the rest retrieved from reference TRBV7-3 and TRBJ2-2, is GAGVSQTPSNKVTEKGKYVELRCDPISGHTALYWYRQSLGQGPEFLIYFQGTGAADDSGLPNDRFFAVRPEGSVSTLKIQRTERGDSAVYLCASSSGPTGELFFGEGSRLTVL.

The chain joins TRBV28 to TRBJ2-5; a weak D match, TRBD1 (5 bases). V lost 6 bases and J 1 base, leaving 12 bases between the germline ends. This CDR3 spans 14 amino acids. Germline V gene data show CDR1 as MDHEN and CDR2 as SYDVKM. As DNA, the CDR3 is TGTGCCAGCAGCCCCGGACACGTCCAAGAGACCCAGTACTTC. Amino acids: CASSPGHVQETQYF.

This clone is judged medium-sized (0.01 to 0.1%). The chain uses TRBV19 and TRBJ1-1; TRBD1 is a possible D gene (6 bases). Trimming took 6 bases from V and 6 from J, leaving 23 bases between them. The CDR3 covers 16 residues. Germline CDR1 and CDR2: LNHDA and SQIVND (reference sequence). CDR3 DNA sequence: TGTGCCAGTAGATCGGGACACATAAGTGCGGTCGCTGAAGCTTTCTTT. Translated, it gives CASRSGHISAVAEAFF.

The V gene is TRBV30, the J gene TRBJ1-5; TRBD1 matches 9 bases. Germline V lookup: CDR1 GTSNPN, CDR2 SVGIG (reference sequence). This CDR3 contains 15 residues. With 1 base clipped from V and 3 bases from J, the junction kept 4 bases outside the gene matches. CDR3 bases: TGTGCCTGGAGTGGGACAGGGGCGATCAATCAGCCCCAGCATTTT. Translation gives CAWSGTGAINQPQHF.

The V gene is TRBV4-3, the J gene TRBJ2-3, with D hard to call. Per germline, CDR1 LGHNA and CDR2 YSLEER. Trimming removed 0 bases from V and 4 bases from J, with 8 bases in between. This CDR3 has 14 residues. The CDR3 DNA reads as TGCGCCAGCAGCCAAGATGGTGAGGCAGATACGCAGTATTTT. Translation: CASSQDGEADTQYF.

The chain recombines TRBV11-2 with TRBJ1-3; D is unclear. Germline CDR1 and CDR2: SGHAT and FQNNGV. Trimming left V 2 bases short and J 7 bases short, with 12 bases between. This CDR3 comprises 14 residues. The CDR3 DNA reads as TGTGCCAGCAGCTTATCGGGCAGGACGAACACCATATATTTT. Residues: CASSLSGRTNTIYF.

V gene TRBV6-5 combines with J gene TRBJ2-1; weak D call: TRBD2 (6 bases). V lost 0 bases and J lost 9, with 18 bases in between. This CDR3 has 16 amino acids. Germline CDR1 reads MNHEY; CDR2 reads SVGAGI. The DNA of the CDR3 is TGTGCCAGCAGTTACTCGTACCCGACGGGAGCTGTTGAGCAGTTCTTC. Translating gives CASSYSYPTGAVEQFF.

The chain uses TRBV6-1 and TRBJ2-7, with TRBD1 as a possible D gene (6 bases). The germline gives CDR1 MNHNS, CDR2 SASEGT. This CDR3 is 16 amino acids long. V was cut by 6 bases and J by 7 bases, with 25 bases left in between. This CDR3 is CASSESPTNRAGEQYF. DNA of the CDR3: TGTGCCAGCAGCGAAAGCCCCACGAACAGGGCTGGGGAGCAGTACTTC.

The rearrangement uses TRBV19 and TRBJ1-1, with no clear D. CDR1 and CDR2 (germline): LNHDA, SQIVND (reference sequence). There are 11 residues in the CDR3. The V and J ends lost 5 bases and 5 bases respectively, with 6 bases between them. The CDR3, as DNA: TGTGCCAGTAGTCGCGAGACTGAAGCTTTCTTT. Translation: CASSRETEAFF.

The CDR3 loop reads CASSFQGVSSGNTIYF. The CDR3 DNA reads TGTGCCAGCAGCTTTCAGGGCGTTAGCTCTGGAAACACCATATATTTT. The chain links TRBV5-8 to TRBJ1-3, with TRBD1 as a possible D gene (5 bases). Germline CDR1 and CDR2: SGHTS and YDEGEE. The CDR3 is 16 residues long. V shed 2 bases and J shed 0 bases, with 12 bases lying between them. The full variable domain, with the rest looked up from reference TRBV5-8 and TRBJ1-3, is EAGVTQSPTHLIKTRGQQATLRCSPISGHTSVYWYQQALGLGLQFLLWYDEGEERNRGNFPPRFSGRQFPNYSSELNVNALELEDSALYLCASSFQGVSSGNTIYFGEGSWLTVV.

The chain joins TRBV25-1 to TRBJ1-4; 7 positions agree with TRBD1. The CDR3 spans 13 residues. Per the germline V gene, CDR1 is MGHDK and CDR2 is SYGVNS. V was pared by 5 bases and J by 6 bases, with 3 bases of the junction left unmatched. The CDR3 sequence is CASSPGTDEKLFF. As DNA, the CDR3 is TGTGCCAGCAGTCCAGGGACAGATGAAAAACTGTTTTTT.

This clone showed up just a few times. The chain joins TRBV2 to TRBJ2-7; 12 nucleotides line up with TRBD2. Germline assignment: CDR1 SNHLY and CDR2 FYNNEI. V gave up 7 bases and J gave up 3 bases; unmatched junction bases: 4. The CDR3 runs 14 residues. The CDR3 sequence: CASMETSGSYEQYF. DNA for the CDR3: TGTGCCAGCATGGAGACTAGCGGGAGCTACGAGCAGTACTTC.

The rearrangement links TRBV6-2 or TRBV6-3 to TRBJ1-5; no reliable D call. Trimming left V 5 bases short and J 5 bases short, with 13 bases between. Germline CDR1 is MNHEY and CDR2 is SVGEGT. The CDR3 is 14 amino acids. The CDR3 DNA reads TGTGCCAGCAGTAACCCGGGGTTTTATCAGCCCCAGCATTTT. This codes for CASSNPGFYQPQHF.

This chain connects TRBV6-5 to TRBJ1-4; the match to TRBD1 covers 9 bases. The junction had 4 bases not matched to a gene; V was cut back by 6 bases and J by 5 bases. The germline V gene has CDR1 MNHEY and CDR2 SVGAGI. The CDR3 has 14 amino acids. The CDR3 coding sequence is TGTGCCAGCAGCTACGGACAGGGGAATGAAAAACTGTTTTTT. Its translation is CASSYGQGNEKLFF.

This clone appeared a single time. V is TRBV5-1 and J is TRBJ2-1; D is unclear. Germline values: CDR1 SGHRS, CDR2 YFSETQ. Trimming took 9 bases from V and 1 from J, leaving 14 bases between them. The CDR3 is 14 amino acids. As DNA, the CDR3 is TGCGCCACCGCTTATGGCCTGTCCTACAATGAGCAGTTCTTC. This sequence encodes CATAYGLSYNEQFF.

This clone appeared once. The rearrangement links TRBV7-2 to TRBJ2-1, with 11 bases lining up with TRBD2. The junction had 4 bases not matched to a gene; V was cut back by 5 bases and J by 4 bases. The CDR3 length is 15 residues. Germline lookup yields CDR1 SGHTA and CDR2 FQGNSA. CDR3 in amino acids: CASSGRTSGYNEQFF. The DNA of the CDR3 is TGTGCCAGCAGCGGTAGGACTAGCGGGTACAATGAGCAGTTCTTC.

The chain carries TRBV19 and TRBJ1-4; D is uncertain. The CDR3 extends over 15 amino acids. Germline V CDR1 and CDR2: LNHDA, SQIVND (reference sequence). Between the trimmed V and J ends, which lost 6 bases and 0 bases, there was a span of 11 bases. CDR3: CASSQNVATNEKLFF. The CDR3 DNA is TGTGCCAGTAGCCAGAACGTTGCAACTAATGAAAAACTGTTTTTT.

This clone was counted only a few times. V is TRBV2 and J is TRBJ1-2, with a tentative D call TRBD1 (6 bases). The V end was cut by 2 bases, the J end by 5 bases, with 15 bases between. The CDR3 length is 15 residues. Germline lookup yields CDR1 SNHLY and CDR2 FYNNEI. The CDR3 nucleotides read TGTGCCAGCAGTGAAATCCGACAGGTGGGGTATGGCTACACCTTC. Translating it yields CASSEIRQVGYGYTF.

This clone was seen more than once but under ten times. CDR3 sequence (DNA): TGTGCCAGCAGCCAACTCGGATACAATGAGCAGTTCTTC. Translating it yields CASSQLGYNEQFF. The genes are TRBV3-1 (or the pseudogene TRBV3-2) and TRBJ2-1; unclear D gene. Trimming stripped 2 bases from V and 4 bases from J, with 6 bases between. The CDR3 consists of 13 residues. The germline CDR1 and CDR2 sequences are LGHDT and YNNKEL (reference sequence).

The V call is TRBV7-9, the J call TRBJ1-1; no clear D. The CDR3 length is 13 residues. Trimming stripped 8 bases from V and 1 base from J, with 11 bases between. Germline V lookup: CDR1 SEHNR, CDR2 FQNEAQ (reference sequence). The CDR3 bases are TGTGCCAGCCGATCACGGCCGAACACTGAAGCTTTCTTT. Translation: CASRSRPNTEAFF.

The chain has TRBV2 and TRBJ1-4, with D uncertain. Looked up from germline, CDR1 is SNHLY and CDR2 is FYNNEI. Trimming cost V 3 bases and J 3 bases, with 8 bases left between them. The CDR3 has 14 amino acids. CDR3 nucleotide sequence: TGTGCCAGCAGTGATCCGGCGCCTAATGAAAAACTGTTTTTT. This codes for CASSDPAPNEKLFF.

This sequence joins TRBV6-2 or TRBV6-3 and TRBJ2-1; 13 nucleotides match TRBD2. V gave up 2 bases and J gave up 10 bases; unmatched junction bases: 11. Germline CDR1 and CDR2: MNHEY and SVGEGT. CDR3 size: 17 residues. The CDR3 bases are TGTGCCAGCAGTTACCGACTGACTAGCGGGAGGCCCCAGGAGCAGTTCTTC. This gives the protein CASSYRLTSGRPQEQFF.

The chain couples TRBV5-1 to TRBJ2-7, with D tentatively TRBD2 (5 bases). Per the germline V gene, CDR1 is SGHRS and CDR2 is YFSETQ. The CDR3 length is 14 residues. V was trimmed by 0 bases and J by 0 bases, leaving 7 bases between them. The CDR3 sequence: CASSLESGSYEQYF. CDR3 DNA sequence: TGCGCCAGCAGCTTGGAAAGCGGCTCCTACGAGCAGTACTTC.

The chain links TRBV6-5 to TRBJ2-4; D remains unclear. The length of the CDR3 is 14 residues. CDR1 is MNHEY and CDR2 is SVGAGI in the germline V gene. V lost 6 bases, J lost 7 bases, and 16 bases lay in between. CDR3 in DNA: TGTGCCAGCAGCCCCCTTGAAGTAGGTAACATTCAGTACTTC. It codes for CASSPLEVGNIQYF.

The chain joins TRBV5-4 to TRBJ2-1; no firm D call. V was clipped by 4 bases and J by 0 bases, with 14 bases between them. Germline assignment: CDR1 SGHNT and CDR2 YYREEE (reference sequence). This CDR3 has 16 amino acids. The CDR3 nucleotides are TGTGCCAGCAGCCCCCAGGACCGAATCTCCTACAATGAGCAGTTCTTC. This sequence encodes CASSPQDRISYNEQFF.

V and J are TRBV9 and TRBJ2-3, with a weak D call TRBD2 (7 bases). V was clipped by 0 bases and J by 5 bases, with 13 bases between them. This CDR3 contains 15 residues. Germline CDR1 SGDLS, CDR2 YYNGEE. The CDR3 sequence is CASSVVGGGLDTQYF. CDR3 DNA sequence: TGTGCCAGCAGCGTAGTGGGGGGGGGCCTAGATACGCAGTATTTT.

This clone was found a few times. The rearrangement joins TRBV2 to TRBJ2-7; D perhaps matches TRBD1 (5 bases). Germline values: CDR1 SNHLY, CDR2 FYNNEI. Trimming removed 2 bases from V and 4 bases from J, with 21 bases in between. The CDR3 length is 17 residues. CDR3: CASSELSYGRRTYEQYF. The CDR3 coding sequence is TGTGCCAGCAGTGAACTGAGCTACGGCAGGCGGACATACGAGCAGTACTTC.